This T cell receptor beta chain was recorded in a study of T cells in Graves' hyperthyroidism and ophthalmopathy (dated by TCRdb to the late 2010s). Background on the whole study: Peripheral blood was sampled at the time of initial diagnosis, prior to any treatment. To identify distinguishing TCR V-J signatures, a discovery cohort of 100 patients was used, comprising 43 with Graves' ophthalmopathy and approximately 58 with stable Graves' hyperthyroidism. Prospective prediction of ophthalmopathy was tested in an independent validation cohort consisting of about 19 hyperthyroidism patients and around 16 patients who later progressed to ophthalmopathy. After sampling, hyperthyroidism patients received methimazole starting at 30 mg daily, and ophthalmopathy patients received high-dose intravenous methylprednisolone. The study also compared thyroid tissue and blood T-cell repertoires from about six Graves' hyperthyroidism patients. The 100 or so discovery patients were divided at random into training and test sets in a 7:3 ratio. The paper reports TCR Vbeta CDR3 sequencing of 135 peripheral blood samples: 40 or so ophthalmopathy, under 80 hyperthyroidism and 17 progressor patients.

Amplification of TCR beta CDR3 regions was carried out from RNA transcripts. A first-round RT-PCR of the TCR CDR3 used the HTBI primer set with the Qiagen OneStep RT-PCR kit. The libraries were constructed in a second round of multiplex PCR and then size-selected and purified. Sequencing of the libraries was done on an Illumina HiSeq2000 using paired-end 100 bp reads. In the original analysis: SOAPnuke was used to process the raw data, with reads discarded if the reads contained adapters or uncalled bases, had a mean Phred below 15, or lacked an exact constant-primer or identifier match. COPE v1.2.5 was used to merge high-quality paired reads, and clonotypes were defined as unique nucleotide sequences. MiTCR v1.1 was used to align the clonotypes against IMGT TRBV, TRBD and TRBJ reference segments. Analysis was restricted to V-J combinations with a frequency above 0.0001, which covered 99.2% of repertoires. A TCS score was defined as the ratio of F50 (clonal expansion) to E x V (chaos), with BLOSUM62-based TCRdist applied between CDR3 peptides within each V-J. Welch's t-statistics and random forest reduced fewer than 600 V-J features to some 14, which were used in a naive Bayes classifier (R e1071). TCRdb reworked the public reads: Q25 trimming with fastp, MiXCR clone assembly, productive beta chains retained. Each record represents a unique CDR3 protein, reported with the most common genes and DNA among its rows. V and J calls and clone size were set by TCRdb, not the authors. The sample yields about 260,000 distinct CDR3 sequences; less than 30% were counted once. The biggest ten clones account for 20% to 30% of the sample.

Hyperthyroidism patients were aged 18 to 65 years and newly diagnosed, with disease duration of less than 2 months. Patients with uncontrolled infections, other autoimmune diseases, pregnancy or lactation were excluded. Diagnoses relied on clinical symptoms, serum thyroxine and TRAb, thyroid ultrasound and orbital computed tomography. Blood from progressor patients was drawn when they were first diagnosed with hyperthyroidism, before any ophthalmopathy symptoms appeared. PBMCs were isolated from approximately 10 ml of fresh peripheral blood by Ficoll-Paque density gradient centrifugation. Patients classed as progressors first received a Graves' hyperthyroidism diagnosis and then went on to develop ophthalmopathy during follow-up. Total RNA was extracted with Trizol reagent, and quality was checked on an Agilent 2100 Bioanalyzer. The CDR3 goes from the cysteine to the phenylalanine over 17 residues. Left in the record is the CDR3 DNA by itself, 51 bases read in frame from the first base. From a lookup of the germline V gene, CDR1 and CDR2 are MDHEN and SYDVKM. Between the V and J ends, shortened by 2 bases and 0 bases respectively, the junction contains 11 bases.

Ten or more counts support this clonotype. Its antigen is currently not known. Base qualities are not at hand, and no much larger clone is one base apart. General findings and caveats noted by the study authors: In validation, progression to ophthalmopathy was predicted by the model with about 70% sensitivity and 72.22% specificity, a median of approximately 6.5 months before onset. Ophthalmopathy was separated from stable hyperthyroidism by a 13 V-J signature model, with just over 85% sensitivity and 81% to 83% specificity obtained in cross-validation and 80%/75% obtained in testing. Most expanded thyroid clonotypes (frequency above 0.001) were also detected in blood, a finding suggesting that blood repertoires may reflect thyroid immune responses. Sample size was not statistically predetermined, and blinding of investigators to group allocation was not performed.

This receptor was taken from a man in his forties or fifties with Graves' hyperthyroidism that later progressed to Graves' ophthalmopathy. The sample was blood. This chain joins TRBV28 to TRBJ2-6; D gene: possibly TRBD2, on 5 matching bases. The CDR3 in this case is CASSLREIRSGANVLTF. The base sequence is TGTGCCAGCAGTTTACGGGAAATTCGCTCTGGGGCCAACGTCCTGACTTTC.